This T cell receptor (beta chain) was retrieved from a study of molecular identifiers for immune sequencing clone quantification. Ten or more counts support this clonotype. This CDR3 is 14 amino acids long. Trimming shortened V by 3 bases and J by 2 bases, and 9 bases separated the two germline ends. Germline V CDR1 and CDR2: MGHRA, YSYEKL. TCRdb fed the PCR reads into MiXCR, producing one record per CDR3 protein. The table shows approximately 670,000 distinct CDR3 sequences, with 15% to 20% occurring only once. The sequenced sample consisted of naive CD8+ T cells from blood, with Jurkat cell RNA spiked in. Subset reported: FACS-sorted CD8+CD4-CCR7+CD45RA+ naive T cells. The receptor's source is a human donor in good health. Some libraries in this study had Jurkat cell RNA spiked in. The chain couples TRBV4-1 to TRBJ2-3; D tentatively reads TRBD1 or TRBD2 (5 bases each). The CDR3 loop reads CASSQGDDTDTQYF. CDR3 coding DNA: TGCGCCAGCAGCCAGGGGGACGACACAGATACGCAGTATTTT.